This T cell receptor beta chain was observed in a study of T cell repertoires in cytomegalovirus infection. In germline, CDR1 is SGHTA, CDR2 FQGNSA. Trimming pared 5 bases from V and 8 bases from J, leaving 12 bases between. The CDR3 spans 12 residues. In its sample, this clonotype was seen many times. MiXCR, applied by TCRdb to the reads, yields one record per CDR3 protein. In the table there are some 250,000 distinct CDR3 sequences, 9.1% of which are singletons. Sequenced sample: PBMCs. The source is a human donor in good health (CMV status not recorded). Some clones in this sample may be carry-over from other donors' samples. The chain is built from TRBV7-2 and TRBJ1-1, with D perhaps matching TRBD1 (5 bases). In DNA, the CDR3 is TGTGCCAGCAGCCCGGGACCTTTAGAAGCTTTCTTT. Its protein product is CASSPGPLEAFF. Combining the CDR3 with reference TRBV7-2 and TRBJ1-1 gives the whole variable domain GAGVSQSPSNKVTEKGKDVELRCDPISGHTALYWYRQSLGQGLEFLIYFQGNSAPDKSGLPSDRFSAERTGGSVSTLTIQRTQQEDSAVYLCASSPGPLEAFFGQGTRLTVV.